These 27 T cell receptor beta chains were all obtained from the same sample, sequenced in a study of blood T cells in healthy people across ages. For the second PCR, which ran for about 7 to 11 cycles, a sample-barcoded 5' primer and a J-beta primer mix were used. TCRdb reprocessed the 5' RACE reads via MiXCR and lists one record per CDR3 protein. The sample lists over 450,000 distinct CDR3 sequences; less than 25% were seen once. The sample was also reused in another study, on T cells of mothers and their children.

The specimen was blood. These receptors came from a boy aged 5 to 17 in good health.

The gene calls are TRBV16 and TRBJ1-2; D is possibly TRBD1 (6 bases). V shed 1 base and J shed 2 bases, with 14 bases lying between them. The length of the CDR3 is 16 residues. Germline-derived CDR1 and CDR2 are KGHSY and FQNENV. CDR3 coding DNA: TGTGCCAGCAGCCAATTGTCGGGACACTTAAACTATGGCTACACCTTC. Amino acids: CASSQLSGHLNYGYTF.

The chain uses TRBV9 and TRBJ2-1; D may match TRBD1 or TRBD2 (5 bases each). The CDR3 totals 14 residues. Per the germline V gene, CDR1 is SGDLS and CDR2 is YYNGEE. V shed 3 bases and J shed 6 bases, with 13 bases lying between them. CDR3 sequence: CASSANAGSNEQFF. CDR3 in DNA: TGTGCCAGCAGCGCTAATGCAGGGAGCAATGAGCAGTTCTTC.

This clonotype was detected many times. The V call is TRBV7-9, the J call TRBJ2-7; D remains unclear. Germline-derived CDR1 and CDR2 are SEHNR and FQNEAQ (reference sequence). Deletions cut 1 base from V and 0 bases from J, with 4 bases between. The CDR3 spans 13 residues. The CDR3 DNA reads TGTGCCAGCAGCTTAGAGAGCTCCTACGAGCAGTACTTC. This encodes CASSLESSYEQYF.

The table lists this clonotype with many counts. CDR3 region: CASSDGQGKTEAFF. The CDR3 DNA is TGTGCCAGCAGCGATGGACAGGGTAAGACTGAAGCTTTCTTT. This sequence joins TRBV3-1 and TRBJ1-1; 8 bases align to TRBD1. Germline V CDR1 and CDR2: LGHDT, YNNKEL (reference sequence). The trim removed 5 bases at V and 5 bases at J, leaving 7 bases unmatched. The CDR3 is made up of 14 amino acids.

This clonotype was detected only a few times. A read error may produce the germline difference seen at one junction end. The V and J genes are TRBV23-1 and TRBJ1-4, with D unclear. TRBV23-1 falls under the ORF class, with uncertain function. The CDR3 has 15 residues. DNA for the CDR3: TGCGCCAGCAGTCACATAGTGCCATTCCTCGAACAAAAGTCATTT. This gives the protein CASSHIVPFLEQKSF.

The CDR3 reads CASRSGTGSYEQYF. The DNA of the CDR3 is TGTGCCAGCAGATCCGGGACAGGCTCCTACGAGCAGTACTTC. The V and J genes are TRBV12-3 or TRBV12-4 and TRBJ2-7; 8 bases fit TRBD1. The CDR3 extends over 14 amino acids. Trimming at V came to 6 bases and at J to 0 bases, leaving 4 bases not matched to a gene.

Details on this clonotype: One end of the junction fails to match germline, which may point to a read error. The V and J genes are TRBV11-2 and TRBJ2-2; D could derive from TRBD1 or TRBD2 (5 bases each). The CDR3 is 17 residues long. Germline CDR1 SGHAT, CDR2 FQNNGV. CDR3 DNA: TGTGCCAGCAGCATACGTTTGGGGCGGCGACTTACCGGGGAGCTGTTCTTT. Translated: CASSIRLGRRLTGELFF.

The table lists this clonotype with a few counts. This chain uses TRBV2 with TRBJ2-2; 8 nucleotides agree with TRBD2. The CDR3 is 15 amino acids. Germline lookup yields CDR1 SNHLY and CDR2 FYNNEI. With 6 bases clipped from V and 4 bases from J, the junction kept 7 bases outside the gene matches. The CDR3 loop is CASRRAGASTGELFF. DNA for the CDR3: TGTGCCAGCAGACGAGCGGGAGCGAGCACCGGGGAGCTGTTTTTT.

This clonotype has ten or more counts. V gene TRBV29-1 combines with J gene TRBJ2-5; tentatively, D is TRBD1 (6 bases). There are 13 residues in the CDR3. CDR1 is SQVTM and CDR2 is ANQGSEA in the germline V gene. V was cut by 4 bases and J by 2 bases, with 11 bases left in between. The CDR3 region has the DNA TGCAGCGTTGCCCGGGACATACAAGAGACCCAGTACTTC. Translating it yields CSVARDIQETQYF.

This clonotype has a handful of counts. Written as DNA, the CDR3 is TGTGCCAGCAAACCGGCGTCTAGCGGGAGACCCCCCACTCCCTACGAGCAGTACTTC. Amino acid sequence: CASKPASSGRPPTPYEQYF. The chain carries TRBV28 and TRBJ2-7, with 10 bases fitting TRBD2. Germline CDR1 and CDR2: MDHEN and SYDVKM. The CDR3 is made up of 19 amino acids. V was pared by 7 bases and J by 2 bases, with 20 bases of the junction left unmatched. Full variable domain (remainder filled in from reference TRBV28 and TRBJ2-7): DVKVTQSSRYLVKRTGEKVFLECVQDMDHENMFWYRQDPGLGLRLIYFSYDVKMKEKGDIPEGYSVSREKKERFSLILESASTNQTSMYLCASKPASSGRPPTPYEQYFGPGTRLTVT.

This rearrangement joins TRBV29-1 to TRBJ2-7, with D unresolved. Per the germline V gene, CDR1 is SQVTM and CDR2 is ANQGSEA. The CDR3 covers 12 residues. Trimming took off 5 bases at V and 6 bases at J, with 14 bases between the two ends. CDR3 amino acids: CSVIPEGPEQYF. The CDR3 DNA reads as TGCAGCGTTATTCCAGAAGGCCCCGAGCAGTACTTC.

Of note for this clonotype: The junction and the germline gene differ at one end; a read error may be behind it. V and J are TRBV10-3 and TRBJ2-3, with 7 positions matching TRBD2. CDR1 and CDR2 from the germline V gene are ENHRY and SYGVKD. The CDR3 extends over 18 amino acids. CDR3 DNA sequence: TGTGCCGTCAGAGATCGGGGAGGGCTAGCGGAAAGCACAGATACGCAGTATTTT. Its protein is CAVRDRGGLAESTDTQYF.

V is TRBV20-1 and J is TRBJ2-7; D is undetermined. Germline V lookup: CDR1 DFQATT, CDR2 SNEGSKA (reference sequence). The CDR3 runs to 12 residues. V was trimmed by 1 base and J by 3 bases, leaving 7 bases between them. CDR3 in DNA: TGCAGTGCTAGAGTGGTTAGCTACGAGCAGTACTTC. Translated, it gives CSARVVSYEQYF.

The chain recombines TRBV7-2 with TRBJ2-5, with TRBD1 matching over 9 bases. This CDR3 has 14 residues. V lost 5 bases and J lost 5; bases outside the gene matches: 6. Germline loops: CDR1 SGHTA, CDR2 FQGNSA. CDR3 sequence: CASSRGTGRETQYF. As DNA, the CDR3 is TGTGCCAGCAGCCGTGGGACAGGGAGGGAGACCCAGTACTTC.

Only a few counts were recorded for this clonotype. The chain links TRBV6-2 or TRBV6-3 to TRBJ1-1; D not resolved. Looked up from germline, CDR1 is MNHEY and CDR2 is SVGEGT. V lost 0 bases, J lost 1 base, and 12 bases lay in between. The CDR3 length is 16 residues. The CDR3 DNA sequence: TGTGCCAGCAGTTACTCGGTCCTTCAATGGAACACTGAAGCTTTCTTT. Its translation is CASSYSVLQWNTEAFF.

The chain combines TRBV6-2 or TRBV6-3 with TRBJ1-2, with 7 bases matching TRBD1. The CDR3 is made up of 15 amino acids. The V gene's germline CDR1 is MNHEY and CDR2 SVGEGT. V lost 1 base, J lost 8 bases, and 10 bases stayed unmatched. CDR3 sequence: CASSYFSTGRGGYTF. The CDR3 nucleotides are TGTGCCAGCAGTTACTTCTCGACAGGGCGCGGAGGCTACACCTTC.

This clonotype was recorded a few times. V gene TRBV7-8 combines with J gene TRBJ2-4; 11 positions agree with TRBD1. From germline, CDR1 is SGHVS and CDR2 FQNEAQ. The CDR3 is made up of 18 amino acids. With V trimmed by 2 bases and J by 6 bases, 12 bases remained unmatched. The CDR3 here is CASSLRGLDRGRTNIQYF. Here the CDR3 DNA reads TGTGCCAGCAGCTTACGCGGGTTGGACAGGGGGCGGACAAACATTCAGTACTTC.

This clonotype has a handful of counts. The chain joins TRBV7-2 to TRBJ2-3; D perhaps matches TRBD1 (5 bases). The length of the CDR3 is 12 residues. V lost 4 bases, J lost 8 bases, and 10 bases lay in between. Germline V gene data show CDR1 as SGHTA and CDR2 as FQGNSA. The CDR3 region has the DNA TGTGCCAGCAGCTCCGGACAAGCTACGCAGTATTTT. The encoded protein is CASSSGQATQYF.

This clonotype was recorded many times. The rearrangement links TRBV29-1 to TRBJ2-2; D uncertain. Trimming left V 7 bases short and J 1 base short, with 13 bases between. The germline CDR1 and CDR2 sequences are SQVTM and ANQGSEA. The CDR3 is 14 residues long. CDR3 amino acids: CSAQSSGNTGELFF. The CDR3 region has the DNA TGCAGCGCCCAAAGTTCAGGGAACACCGGGGAGCTGTTTTTT.

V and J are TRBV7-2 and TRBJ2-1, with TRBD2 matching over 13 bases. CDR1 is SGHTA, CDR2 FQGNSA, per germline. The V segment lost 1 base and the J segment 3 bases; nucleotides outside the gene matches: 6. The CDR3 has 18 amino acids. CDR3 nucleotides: TGTGCCAGCAGCTTAGGGAGCGGGACTAGCGGGAACTACAATGAGCAGTTCTTC. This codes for CASSLGSGTSGNYNEQFF.

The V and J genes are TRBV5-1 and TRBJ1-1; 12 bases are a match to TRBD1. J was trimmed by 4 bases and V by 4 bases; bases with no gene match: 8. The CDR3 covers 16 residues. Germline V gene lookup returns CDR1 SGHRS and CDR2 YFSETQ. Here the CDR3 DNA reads TGCGCCAGCAGCCCGGGACAGGGGGCGGCTGTCACTGAAGCTTTCTTT. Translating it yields CASSPGQGAAVTEAFF. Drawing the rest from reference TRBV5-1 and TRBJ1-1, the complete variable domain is KAGVTQTPRYLIKTRGQQVTLSCSPISGHRSVSWYQQTPGQGLQFLFEYFSETQRNKGNFPGRFSGRQFSNSRSEMNVSTLELGDSALYLCASSPGQGAAVTEAFFGQGTRLTVV.

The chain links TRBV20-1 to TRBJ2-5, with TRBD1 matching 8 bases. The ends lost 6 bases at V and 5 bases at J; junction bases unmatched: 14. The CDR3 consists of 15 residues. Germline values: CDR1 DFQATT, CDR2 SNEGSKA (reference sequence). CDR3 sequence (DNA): TGCAGTGCCACGAACCATAACAGGGGGATGGAGACCCAGTACTTC. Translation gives CSATNHNRGMETQYF.

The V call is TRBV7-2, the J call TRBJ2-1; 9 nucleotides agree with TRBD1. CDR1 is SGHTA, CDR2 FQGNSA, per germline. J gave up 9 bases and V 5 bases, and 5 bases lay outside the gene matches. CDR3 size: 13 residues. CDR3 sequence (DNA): TGTGCCAGCAGCCCAGACAGGGGGGGTGAGCAGTTCTTC. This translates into CASSPDRGGEQFF.

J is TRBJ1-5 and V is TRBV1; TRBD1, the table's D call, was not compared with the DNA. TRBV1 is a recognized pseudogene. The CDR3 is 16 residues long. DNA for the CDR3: TGCACCAGCAGCCACCCCAGGGGCTATAGCAATCAGCCCCAGCATTTT. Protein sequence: CTSSHPRGYSNQPQHF.

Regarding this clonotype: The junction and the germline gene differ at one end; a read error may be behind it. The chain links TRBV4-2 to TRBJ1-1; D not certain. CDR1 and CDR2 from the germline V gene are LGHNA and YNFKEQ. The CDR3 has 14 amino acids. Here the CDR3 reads CTSSQDRGNTEAFF. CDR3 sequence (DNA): TGTACCAGCAGCCAAGATCGGGGGAACACTGAAGCTTTCTTT.

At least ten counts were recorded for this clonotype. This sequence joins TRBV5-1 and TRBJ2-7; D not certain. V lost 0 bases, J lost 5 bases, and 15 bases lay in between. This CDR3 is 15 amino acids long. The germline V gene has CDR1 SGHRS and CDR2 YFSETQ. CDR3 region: CASSLDDPRTNEQYF. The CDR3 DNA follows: TGCGCCAGCAGCTTGGATGATCCCAGGACCAACGAGCAGTACTTC.

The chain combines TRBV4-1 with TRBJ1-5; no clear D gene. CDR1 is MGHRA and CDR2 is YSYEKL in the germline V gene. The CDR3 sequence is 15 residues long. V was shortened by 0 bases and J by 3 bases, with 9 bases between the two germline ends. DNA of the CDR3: TGCGCCAGCAGCCAAGATGGACGGATCAATCAGCCCCAGCATTTT. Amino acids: CASSQDGRINQPQHF.